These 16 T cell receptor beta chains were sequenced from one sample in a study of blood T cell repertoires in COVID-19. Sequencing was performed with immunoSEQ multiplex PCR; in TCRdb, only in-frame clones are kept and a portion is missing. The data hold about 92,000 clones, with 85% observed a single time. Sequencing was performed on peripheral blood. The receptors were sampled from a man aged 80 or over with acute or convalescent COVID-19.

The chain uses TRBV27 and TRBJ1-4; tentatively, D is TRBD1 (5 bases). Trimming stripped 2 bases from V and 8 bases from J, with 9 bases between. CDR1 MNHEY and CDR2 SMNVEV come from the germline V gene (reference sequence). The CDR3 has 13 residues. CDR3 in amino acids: CASSLQGQEKLFF. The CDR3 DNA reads TGTGCCAGCAGTTTACAGGGTCAAGAAAAACTGTTTTTT.

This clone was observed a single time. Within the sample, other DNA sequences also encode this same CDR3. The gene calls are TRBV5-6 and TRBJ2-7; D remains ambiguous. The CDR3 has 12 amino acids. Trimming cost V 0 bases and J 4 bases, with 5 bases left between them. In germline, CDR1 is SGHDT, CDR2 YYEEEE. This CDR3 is CASSLDRYEQYF. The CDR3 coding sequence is TGTGCCAGCAGCTTGGATCGTTACGAGCAGTACTTC.

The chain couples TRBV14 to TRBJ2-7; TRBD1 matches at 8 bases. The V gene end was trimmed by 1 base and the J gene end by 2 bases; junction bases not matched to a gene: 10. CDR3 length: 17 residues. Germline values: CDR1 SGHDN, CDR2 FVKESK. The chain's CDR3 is CASSQVPRDRRTYEQYF. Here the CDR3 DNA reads TGTGCCAGCAGCCAAGTCCCCCGGGACAGGAGAACCTACGAGCAGTACTTC.

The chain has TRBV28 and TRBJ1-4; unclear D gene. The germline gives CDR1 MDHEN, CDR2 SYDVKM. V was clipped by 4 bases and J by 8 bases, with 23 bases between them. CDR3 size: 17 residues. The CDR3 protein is CASSSPGSGLVVEKLFF. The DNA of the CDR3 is TGTGCCAGCAGTTCCCCTGGATCCGGTCTAGTAGTGGAAAAACTGTTTTTT.

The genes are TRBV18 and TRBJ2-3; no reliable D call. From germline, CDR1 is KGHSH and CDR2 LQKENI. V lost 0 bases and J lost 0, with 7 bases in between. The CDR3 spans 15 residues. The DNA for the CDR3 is TGTGCCAGCTCACCACCGAGCGTTAGCACAGATACGCAGTATTTT. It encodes CASSPPSVSTDTQYF.

The CDR3 protein is CASFSQEIYGYTF. In nucleotides, the CDR3 is TGTGCCAGTTTTTCACAGGAGATTTATGGCTACACCTTC. The chain combines TRBV19 with TRBJ1-2; TRBD1 might be the D (5 bases). This CDR3 is built from 13 residues. The V gene's germline CDR1 is LNHDA and CDR2 SQIVND (reference sequence). V was trimmed by 8 bases and J by 5 bases, leaving 15 bases between them.

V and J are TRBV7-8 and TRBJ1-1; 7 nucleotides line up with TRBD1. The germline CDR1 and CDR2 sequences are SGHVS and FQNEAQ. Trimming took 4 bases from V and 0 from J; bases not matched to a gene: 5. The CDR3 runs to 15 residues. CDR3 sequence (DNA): TGTGCCAGCAGCTCCGACAGGGTCATGAACACTGAAGCTTTCTTT. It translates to CASSSDRVMNTEAFF.

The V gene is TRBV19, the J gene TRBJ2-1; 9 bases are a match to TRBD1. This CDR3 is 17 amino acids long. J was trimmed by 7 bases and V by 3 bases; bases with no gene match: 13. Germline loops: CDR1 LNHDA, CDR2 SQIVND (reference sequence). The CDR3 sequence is CASSIKTPGTGRNEQFF. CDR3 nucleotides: TGTGCCAGTAGTATTAAAACACCCGGGACAGGGAGGAATGAGCAGTTCTTC. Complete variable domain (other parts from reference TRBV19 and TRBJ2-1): DGGITQSPKYLFRKEGQNVTLSCEQNLNHDAMYWYRQDPGQGLRLIYYSQIVNDFQKGDIAEGYSVSREKKESFPLTVTSAQKNPTAFYLCASSIKTPGTGRNEQFFGPGTRLTVL.

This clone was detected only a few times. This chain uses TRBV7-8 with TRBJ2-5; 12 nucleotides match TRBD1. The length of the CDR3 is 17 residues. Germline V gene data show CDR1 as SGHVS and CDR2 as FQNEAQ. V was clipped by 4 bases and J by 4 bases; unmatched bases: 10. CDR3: CASSSRAPGQGAETQYF. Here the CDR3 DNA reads TGTGCCAGCAGCTCTAGAGCCCCGGGACAGGGGGCAGAGACCCAGTACTTC.

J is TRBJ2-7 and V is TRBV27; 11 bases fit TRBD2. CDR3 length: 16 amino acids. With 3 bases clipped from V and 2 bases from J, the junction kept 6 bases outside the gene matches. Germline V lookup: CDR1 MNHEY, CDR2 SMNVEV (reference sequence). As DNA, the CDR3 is TGTGCCAGCAGTTTCTCAGGGACTAGCGGCACCTACGAGCAGTACTTC. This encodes CASSFSGTSGTYEQYF.

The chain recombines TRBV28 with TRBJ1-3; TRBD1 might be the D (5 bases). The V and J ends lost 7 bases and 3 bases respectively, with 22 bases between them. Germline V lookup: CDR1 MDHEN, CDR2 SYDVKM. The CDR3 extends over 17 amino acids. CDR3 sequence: CASKLPGRGFVGNTIYF. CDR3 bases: TGTGCCAGCAAGCTCCCAGGTCGGGGGTTCGTTGGAAACACCATATATTTT.

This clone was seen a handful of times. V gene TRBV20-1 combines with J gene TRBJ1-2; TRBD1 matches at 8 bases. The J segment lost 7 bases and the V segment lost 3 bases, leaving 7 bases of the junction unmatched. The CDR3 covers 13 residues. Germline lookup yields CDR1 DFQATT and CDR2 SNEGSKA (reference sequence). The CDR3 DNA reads TGCAGTGCTAGTGTCACAGGGGGTTTTGGCTACACCTTC. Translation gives CSASVTGGFGYTF.

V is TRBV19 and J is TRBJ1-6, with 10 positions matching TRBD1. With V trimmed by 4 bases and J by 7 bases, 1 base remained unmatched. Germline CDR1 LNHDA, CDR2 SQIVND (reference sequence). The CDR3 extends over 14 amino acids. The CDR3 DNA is TGTGCCAGTAGTACGACAGGGGGCAATTCACCCCTCCACTTT. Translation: CASSTTGGNSPLHF.

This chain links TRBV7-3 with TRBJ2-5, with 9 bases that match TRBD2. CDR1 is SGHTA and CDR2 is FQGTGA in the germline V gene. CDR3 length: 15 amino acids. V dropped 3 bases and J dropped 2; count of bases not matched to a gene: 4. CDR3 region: CASSLTSGSQETQYF. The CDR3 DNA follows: TGTGCCAGCAGCTTGACTAGCGGCAGTCAAGAGACCCAGTACTTC.

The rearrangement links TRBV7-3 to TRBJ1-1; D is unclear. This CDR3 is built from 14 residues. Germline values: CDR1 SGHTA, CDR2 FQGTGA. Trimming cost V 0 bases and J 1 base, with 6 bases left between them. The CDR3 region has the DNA TGTGCCAGCAGCTTAACGGCAACGAACACTGAAGCTTTCTTT. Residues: CASSLTATNTEAFF.

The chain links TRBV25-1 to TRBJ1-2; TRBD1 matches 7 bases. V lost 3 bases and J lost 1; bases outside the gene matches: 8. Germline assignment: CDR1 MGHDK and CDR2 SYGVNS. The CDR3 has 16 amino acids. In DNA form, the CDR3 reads TGTGCCAGCAGTGAGCGGACAGGCCCAATTAACTATGGCTACACCTTC. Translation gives CASSERTGPINYGYTF.